The 18 T cell receptor beta chains listed next were all sequenced from one sample in a study of T cells expressing NK-cell markers. TCRdb derives one entry per CDR3 protein from the 5' RACE reads, leaving out DNA. The sample table sets out about 260,000 distinct CDR3 sequences. The sequenced material came from blood T cells: a sorted CD56 or NKG2C T cell subset, CD4+ or CD8+ T cells, or bulk PBMC T cells (not recorded which). Receptor source: a woman between 18 and 75 years old in good health.

The chain recombines TRBV29-1 with TRBJ1-2; the TCRdb call, TRBD1, lacks DNA for checking. CDR3 length equals 12 residues. Per germline, CDR1 SQVTM and CDR2 ANQGSEA. The CDR3 loop is CSVEQGNYGYTF.

V usage is TRBV5-6 and J usage is TRBJ2-3. The CDR3 has 16 residues. From germline, CDR1 is SGHDT and CDR2 YYEEEE. The CDR3 region is CASSLRRTASTDTQYF. Full variable domain (rest looked up from reference TRBV5-6 and TRBJ2-3): DAGVTQSPTHLIKTRGQQVTLRCSPKSGHDTVSWYQQALGQGPQFIFQYYEEEERQRGNFPDRFSGHQFPNYSSELNVNALLLGDSALYLCASSLRRTASTDTQYFGPGTRLTVL.

This rearrangement joins TRBV29-1 to TRBJ2-3; TCRdb's assignment of TRBD2 cannot be checked, as there is no DNA. CDR1 SQVTM and CDR2 ANQGSEA come from the germline V gene. CDR3 length: 17 amino acids. The CDR3 loop is CSVPSLGTSGFTDTQYF.

The rearrangement joins TRBV29-1 to TRBJ1-1. The CDR3 is made up of 13 amino acids. Germline assignment: CDR1 SQVTM and CDR2 ANQGSEA. The CDR3 here is CSVAAGFDTEAFF.

CDR3 sequence: CSARDGGQLNTEAFF. The chain couples TRBV20-1 to TRBJ1-1; TCRdb's D call, TRBD1, is unchecked because there is no DNA. The length of the CDR3 is 15 residues. Germline V CDR1 and CDR2: DFQATT, SNEGSKA (reference sequence).

The V and J genes are TRBV30 and TRBJ2-7; TCRdb's D call, TRBD1, is unchecked because there is no DNA. The CDR3 totals 12 residues. Per the germline V gene, CDR1 is GTSNPN and CDR2 is SVGIG (reference sequence). CDR3 sequence: CAWDRSVDEQYF.

This chain links TRBV4-3 with TRBJ1-6; TCRdb's D call, TRBD1, is unchecked because there is no DNA. The CDR3 sequence is 19 residues long. Germline V CDR1 and CDR2: LGHNA, YSLEER. The CDR3 sequence: CASSLRSVGGSSYNSPLHF.

V and J are TRBV25-1 and TRBJ2-7. The CDR3 is 15 amino acids. Germline CDR1 is MGHDK and CDR2 is SYGVNS. The CDR3 is CASSESDGGAYEQYF.

The J gene is TRBJ2-1, the V gene TRBV5-6; the D gene TCRdb calls, TRBD1, cannot be checked with no DNA. The CDR3 spans 13 residues. Germline V gene lookup returns CDR1 SGHDT and CDR2 YYEEEE. The chain's CDR3 is CASSPGRRDEQFF.

The chain is built from TRBV20-1 and TRBJ2-5. The CDR3 totals 12 residues. Looked up from germline, CDR1 is DFQATT and CDR2 is SNEGSKA (reference sequence). CDR3 protein: CSARDFEETQYF.

CDR3 residues: CASSRVVGKGDTQYF. This sequence joins TRBV6-2 or TRBV6-3 and TRBJ2-3; with no DNA, the TCRdb D assignment of TRBD1 cannot be verified. The CDR3 is made up of 15 amino acids. Per germline, CDR1 MNHEY and CDR2 SVGEGT.

The rearrangement links TRBV10-3 to TRBJ1-5; with no DNA, the TCRdb D assignment of TRBD1 cannot be verified. Germline-derived CDR1 and CDR2 are ENHRY and SYGVKD. CDR3 length equals 14 residues. The CDR3 is CAISDSGGNQPQHF.

The V and J genes are TRBV20-1 and TRBJ2-5; the D call from TCRdb, TRBD2, cannot be confirmed without DNA. CDR3 length equals 14 residues. CDR1 and CDR2 (germline): DFQATT, SNEGSKA (reference sequence). CDR3 in amino acids: CSAIPASGQETQYF.

This chain uses TRBV5-6 with TRBJ2-5. The CDR3 length is 14 residues. Germline values: CDR1 SGHDT, CDR2 YYEEEE. The CDR3 sequence: CASSFQRFQETQYF.

The chain links TRBV9 to TRBJ2-1. The CDR3 contains 13 residues. Germline V lookup: CDR1 SGDLS, CDR2 YYNGEE. CDR3 region: CASSARSYNEQFF.

The rearrangement joins TRBV20-1 to TRBJ2-1. Germline CDR1 and CDR2: DFQATT and SNEGSKA (reference sequence). This CDR3 region has 14 residues. The CDR3 loop is CSAREGIPYNEQFF.

This chain links TRBV6-1 with TRBJ2-1; TCRdb gives TRBD1 as the D gene, but with no DNA this cannot be confirmed. The CDR3 length is 14 residues. Germline CDR1 is MNHNS and CDR2 is SASEGT. The chain's CDR3 is CASRGTGSYNEQFF.

CDR3 residues: CAISETVSFYEQFF. This chain uses TRBV10-3 with TRBJ2-1. Germline-derived CDR1 and CDR2 are ENHRY and SYGVKD. The CDR3 length is 14 residues.